This TCR beta chain was retrieved from a study of vaccination and CD4 T cells after COVID-19. Study background: Two of the convalescents were Hispanic, and convalescents were six males and four females. The cells were exposed to overlapping spike peptides originating from SARS-CoV-2, HCoV-NL63, HCoV-OC43 and HCoV-229E for stimulation. Study-wide results and caveats: The study examined relatively few convalescent patients and included no early post-infection timepoints.

Treatment in this sample: roughly ten-day PBMC culture with coronavirus spike peptide pools or control peptides (ViraFEST assay). The authors replaced half the medium with fresh IL-2 medium on days 3 and 7. Scientists ran DNA taken from cultured CD4+ T cells through the Oncomine TCR Beta short-read assay for sequencing. Via MiXCR, TCRdb re-called the PCR reads, giving one row per CDR3 protein. Found here are fewer than 30,000 distinct CDR3 sequences, 50% to 65% of them singletons; the top ten hold roughly 28%. As for this clonotype: The antigen remains undetermined.

Germline-derived CDR1 and CDR2 are SGHVS and FQNEAQ. V was pared by 4 bases and J by 5 bases, with 8 bases of the junction left unmatched. The CDR3 runs 16 residues. The chain recombines TRBV7-8 with TRBJ2-1; 10 nucleotides match TRBD2. Sequenced here: CD4+ T cells from blood, cultured in vitro, sampled before SARS-CoV-2 vaccination. This receptor was obtained from a human donor who received a COVID-19 vaccine. The CDR3 DNA reads TGTGCCAGCAGCTCCTTAAGCGGGGGGGCCGACAATGAGCAGTTCTTC. Translation: CASSSLSGGADNEQFF.